This T cell receptor (beta chain) was sequenced for a study of shared clonotypes between healthy human individuals. The protocol was immunoSEQ multiplex PCR, while the TCRdb copy is restricted to in-frame clones and leaves out a portion. This table holds more than 2 million clones, roughly 95% found once. There are 15 residues in the CDR3. The V and J ends lost 6 bases and 0 bases, in that order; junction bases with no gene match: 4. The germline V gene encodes CDR1 MDHEN and CDR2 SYDVKM. Study outcomes and limitations: Sharing across a few donors was seen in 4.5% to 5.5% of naive CD4 clonotypes. Generally, naive subsets (rather than memory subsets) showed larger estimated richness.

Terminally differentiated effector memory CD45RA+ cells were excluded from the naive CD8 cells, which were CD45RO-negative and positively selected for CCR7. Healthy and HIV-negative, the adult donors had no recent acute infections or vaccinations. Adult Caucasians living in Nashville, Tennessee made up all of the donors. About this clone itself: What it binds is not known.

This sequence originates from a young man in good health. The sequenced sample consisted of naive CD8+ T cells sorted from blood. The chain uses TRBV28 and TRBJ2-1; 8 nucleotides agree with TRBD1. CDR3 in amino acids: CASRSGTGSYNEQFF. In DNA, the CDR3 is TGTGCCAGCAGATCCGGGACAGGCTCCTACAATGAGCAGTTCTTC. The variable domain in full, completed from reference TRBV28 and TRBJ2-1, reads DVKVTQSSRYLVKRTGEKVFLECVQDMDHENMFWYRQDPGLGLRLIYFSYDVKMKEKGDIPEGYSVSREKKERFSLILESASTNQTSMYLCASRSGTGSYNEQFFGPGTRLTVL.